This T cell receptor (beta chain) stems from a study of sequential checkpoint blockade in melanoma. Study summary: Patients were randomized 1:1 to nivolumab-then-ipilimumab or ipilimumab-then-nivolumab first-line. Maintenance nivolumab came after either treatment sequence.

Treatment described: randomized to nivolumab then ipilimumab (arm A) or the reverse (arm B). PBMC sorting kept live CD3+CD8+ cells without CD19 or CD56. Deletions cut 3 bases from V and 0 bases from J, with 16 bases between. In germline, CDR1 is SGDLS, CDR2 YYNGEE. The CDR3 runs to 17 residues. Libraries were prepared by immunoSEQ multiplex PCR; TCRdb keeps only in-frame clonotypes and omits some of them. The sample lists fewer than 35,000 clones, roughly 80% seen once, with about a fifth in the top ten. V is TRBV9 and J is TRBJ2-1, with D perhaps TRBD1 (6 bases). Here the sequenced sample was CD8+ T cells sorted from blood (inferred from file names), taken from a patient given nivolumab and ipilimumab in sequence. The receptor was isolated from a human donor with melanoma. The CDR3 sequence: CASSGTQGSSSYNEQFF. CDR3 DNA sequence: TGTGCCAGCAGCGGGACACAGGGCTCGAGCTCCTACAATGAGCAGTTCTTC.